This is a list of T cell receptor beta chains from one sample in a study of vaccination and CD4 T cells after COVID-19. Their antigens remain unidentified. Each CDR3 protein is one row after TCRdb ran MiXCR on the PCR reads. The sample has just under 10,000 distinct CDR3 sequences; 30% to 35% are singletons. Sequenced input: CD4+ T cells from blood, cultured in vitro. The source is a human donor in good health. Both conserved end residues are part of each CDR3. A D gene is named only where the DNA matches it firmly. Size tells how often a clone was seen (once, few, many) or the class of an expanded clone, and some rows leave it out.

cdr3_nt: TGCAGTGCTTCTCTAGCGGGAGATCTGTACGAGCAGTACTTC
cdr3_aa: CSASLAGDLYEQYF
v_call: TRBV20-1
d_call: TRBD2
clone_size: NA
j_call: TRBJ2-7
cdr3_length: 14

cdr3_nt: TGTGCCAGCAGTTACCGGGGACAGGGGAACACTGAAGCTTTCTTT
cdr3_aa: CASSYRGQGNTEAFF
v_call: TRBV6-2/TRBV6-3
d_call: TRBD1
clone_size: NA
j_call: TRBJ1-1
cdr3_length: 15

cdr3_nt: TGTGCCAGCAGTGACAGGGTGCCAGATACGCAGTATTTT
cdr3_aa: CASSDRVPDTQYF
v_call: TRBV6-2/TRBV6-3
d_call: TRBD1
clone_size: NA
j_call: TRBJ2-3
cdr3_length: 13

cdr3_nt: TGTGCCATCAGTGAGTCTGCGGGAGGCACCGGGGAGCTGTTTTTT
cdr3_aa: CAISESAGGTGELFF
v_call: TRBV10-3
d_call: TRBD2
clone_size: once
j_call: TRBJ2-2
cdr3_length: 15

cdr3_nt: TGTGCCAGTAGTACTAATACTAACACTGAAGCTTTCTTT
cdr3_aa: CASSTNTNTEAFF
v_call: TRBV19
d_call: NA
clone_size: NA
j_call: TRBJ1-1
cdr3_length: 13

cdr3_nt: TGCGCCAGCAGGAGGGAAGCCGGGGGGACCCAGTACTTC
cdr3_aa: CASRREAGGTQYF
v_call: TRBV5-1
d_call: NA
clone_size: NA
j_call: TRBJ2-5
cdr3_length: 13

cdr3_nt: TGCAGTGTGGGGGGCGCTTCAGATGGCTACACCTTC
cdr3_aa: CSVGGASDGYTF
v_call: TRBV20-1
d_call: NA
clone_size: medium-sized
j_call: TRBJ1-2
cdr3_length: 12

cdr3_nt: TGTGCCAGCTCACCCCTCGACCCCAATCACAATGAGCAGTTCTTC
cdr3_aa: CASSPLDPNHNEQFF
v_call: TRBV18
d_call: NA
clone_size: NA
j_call: TRBJ2-1
cdr3_length: 15

cdr3_nt: TGTGCCAGCAGCTTTAGGGGGCGAAGGGGAGATACGCAGTATTTT
cdr3_aa: CASSFRGRRGDTQYF
v_call: TRBV7-8
d_call: TRBD1
clone_size: NA
j_call: TRBJ2-3
cdr3_length: 15

cdr3_nt: TGTGCCACCAGTGATCCAACCCCCACAGAGGTCCAAGAGACCCAGTACTTC
cdr3_aa: CATSDPTPTEVQETQYF
v_call: TRBV24-1
d_call: NA
clone_size: NA
j_call: TRBJ2-5
cdr3_length: 17

cdr3_nt: TGCAGTGCTAGGGACCCCAGGCGGGACATTTACGAGCAGTACTTC
cdr3_aa: CSARDPRRDIYEQYF
v_call: TRBV20-1
d_call: NA
clone_size: few
j_call: TRBJ2-7
cdr3_length: 15

cdr3_nt: TGTGCCAGCAGCCCCACCCCCGACAGGGCCTCGGGCTACACCTTC
cdr3_aa: CASSPTPDRASGYTF
v_call: TRBV7-2
d_call: TRBD1
clone_size: few
j_call: TRBJ1-2
cdr3_length: 15

cdr3_nt: TGTGCCAGCAGCTCACTCGGGCCCAACTATGGCTACACCTTC
cdr3_aa: CASSSLGPNYGYTF
v_call: TRBV5-6
d_call: NA
clone_size: NA
j_call: TRBJ1-2
cdr3_length: 14

cdr3_nt: TGTGCCAGTAGTATAACAGGGGTCGCCACTGAAGCTTTCTTT
cdr3_aa: CASSITGVATEAFF
v_call: TRBV19
d_call: TRBD1
clone_size: few
j_call: TRBJ1-1
cdr3_length: 14

cdr3_nt: TGTGCCAGCAGTGTGGGGGCGGATCAGCCCCAGCATTTT
cdr3_aa: CASSVGADQPQHF
v_call: TRBV28
d_call: NA
clone_size: NA
j_call: TRBJ1-5
cdr3_length: 13

cdr3_nt: TGTGCCAGCAGCTTAAGGCCGATCGGGACAGTCTACGAGCAGTACTTC
cdr3_aa: CASSLRPIGTVYEQYF
v_call: TRBV7-9
d_call: TRBD1
clone_size: NA
j_call: TRBJ2-7
cdr3_length: 16

cdr3_nt: TGTGCCTGGAGGGGAGGCACTAATCAGCCCCAGCATTTT
cdr3_aa: CAWRGGTNQPQHF
v_call: TRBV30
d_call: NA
clone_size: NA
j_call: TRBJ1-5
cdr3_length: 13

cdr3_nt: TGTGCCAGCAGCTCCGCGGGACAGGGGAACACTGAAGCTTTCTTT
cdr3_aa: CASSSAGQGNTEAFF
v_call: TRBV5-4
d_call: TRBD1
clone_size: few
j_call: TRBJ1-1
cdr3_length: 15

cdr3_nt: TGCAGTGCTAGAGCTCTCCGCAACTATGGCTACACCTTC
cdr3_aa: CSARALRNYGYTF
v_call: TRBV20-1
d_call: NA
clone_size: few
j_call: TRBJ1-2
cdr3_length: 13

cdr3_nt: TGCAGTGCCCTAGCGGAAATTAACAATGAGCAGTTCTTC
cdr3_aa: CSALAEINNEQFF
v_call: TRBV20-1
d_call: TRBD2
clone_size: NA
j_call: TRBJ2-1
cdr3_length: 13

cdr3_nt: TGTGCCAGCAGTTACCTGAGCGGTCCCGGGCAAAATGAGCAGTTCTTC
cdr3_aa: CASSYLSGPGQNEQFF
v_call: TRBV6-5
d_call: NA
clone_size: few
j_call: TRBJ2-1
cdr3_length: 16

cdr3_nt: TGTGCCAGCAGCACCGGGACAGACGGTGAGCAGTTCTTC
cdr3_aa: CASSTGTDGEQFF
v_call: TRBV6-1
d_call: TRBD1
clone_size: NA
j_call: TRBJ2-1
cdr3_length: 13

cdr3_nt: TGTGCCAGCAGTTACGCGTGGGGCACAGATACGCAGTATTTT
cdr3_aa: CASSYAWGTDTQYF
v_call: TRBV6-5
d_call: NA
clone_size: NA
j_call: TRBJ2-3
cdr3_length: 14

cdr3_nt: TGTGCCAGCAGTTTAGTTGGGACTAGCGGGATAAGCGAGCAGTACTTC
cdr3_aa: CASSLVGTSGISEQYF
v_call: TRBV27
d_call: TRBD2
clone_size: NA
j_call: TRBJ2-7
cdr3_length: 16

cdr3_nt: TGTGCCAGCAGCTCGTACCAAGAGACCCAGTACTTC
cdr3_aa: CASSSYQETQYF
v_call: TRBV7-2
d_call: NA
clone_size: NA
j_call: TRBJ2-5
cdr3_length: 12

cdr3_nt: TGTGCCACCAGCGGCCGGGACAGGGCTTCTGGCTACACCTTC
cdr3_aa: CATSGRDRASGYTF
v_call: TRBV15
d_call: TRBD1
clone_size: few
j_call: TRBJ1-2
cdr3_length: 14

cdr3_nt: TGCAGTGCTAGAGATATACTGAAAGAACGACAGGGAAGCCAGCCCCAGCATTTT
cdr3_aa: CSARDILKERQGSQPQHF
v_call: TRBV20-1
d_call: TRBD1
clone_size: medium-sized
j_call: TRBJ1-5
cdr3_length: 18

cdr3_nt: TGTGCCAGCTCCACAGGGGTTGATCAGCCCCAGCATTTT
cdr3_aa: CASSTGVDQPQHF
v_call: TRBV18
d_call: TRBD1
clone_size: once
j_call: TRBJ1-5
cdr3_length: 13

cdr3_nt: TGTGCCAGCAGTGAAGCGCTGGGGGTCAATCAGCCCCAGCATTTT
cdr3_aa: CASSEALGVNQPQHF
v_call: TRBV6-1
d_call: NA
clone_size: few
j_call: TRBJ1-5
cdr3_length: 15

cdr3_nt: TGTGCCAGCACGCGGGCGGGAGGGAGGATAGAGACCCAGTACTTC
cdr3_aa: CASTRAGGRIETQYF
v_call: TRBV6-1
d_call: TRBD2
clone_size: NA
j_call: TRBJ2-5
cdr3_length: 15

cdr3_nt: TGCAGTGCTTCGACAGGGGGCTCACCCCTCCACTTT
cdr3_aa: CSASTGGSPLHF
v_call: TRBV20-1
d_call: TRBD1
clone_size: NA
j_call: TRBJ1-6
cdr3_length: 12

cdr3_nt: TGCAATGCTAGAGCCCCCGCAAGTGGCACTGAAGCTTTCTTT
cdr3_aa: CNARAPASGTEAFF
v_call: TRBV20-1
d_call: NA
clone_size: NA
j_call: TRBJ1-1
cdr3_length: 14

cdr3_nt: TGTGCCGCTGGCGGGTCCTATGATACGCAGTATTTT
cdr3_aa: CAAGGSYDTQYF
v_call: TRBV7-2
d_call: NA
clone_size: NA
j_call: TRBJ2-3
cdr3_length: 12

cdr3_nt: TGTGCCAGCAGCCCTCAGGTGGGGAGCGAGCAGTACTTC
cdr3_aa: CASSPQVGSEQYF
v_call: TRBV7-2
d_call: NA
clone_size: NA
j_call: TRBJ2-7
cdr3_length: 13

cdr3_nt: TGTGCCAGCAGGAGCGGGGGTACGGATACGCAGTATTTT
cdr3_aa: CASRSGGTDTQYF
v_call: TRBV7-2
d_call: TRBD2
clone_size: NA
j_call: TRBJ2-3
cdr3_length: 13

cdr3_nt: TGTGCCAGCAGCCGCACCCCGCGGGTGGCCAATGAGCAGTTCTTC
cdr3_aa: CASSRTPRVANEQFF
v_call: TRBV6-2/TRBV6-3
d_call: NA
clone_size: NA
j_call: TRBJ2-1
cdr3_length: 15

cdr3_nt: TGTGCCAGCAGTGAGGTTCGGGACAACTCTAGCACAGATACGCAGTATTTT
cdr3_aa: CASSEVRDNSSTDTQYF
v_call: TRBV6-1
d_call: NA
clone_size: NA
j_call: TRBJ2-3
cdr3_length: 17

cdr3_nt: TGTGCCAGCAGCACCGGGGGGAAGAGGTATGGCTACACCTTC
cdr3_aa: CASSTGGKRYGYTF
v_call: TRBV9
d_call: NA
clone_size: NA
j_call: TRBJ1-2
cdr3_length: 14

cdr3_nt: TGTGCCAGCGCCCCAGGGGACAGAAGCAATCAGCCCCAGCATTTT
cdr3_aa: CASAPGDRSNQPQHF
v_call: TRBV7-9
d_call: TRBD1
clone_size: NA
j_call: TRBJ1-5
cdr3_length: 15

cdr3_nt: TGTGCCAGCCAGCGGGAGAGGGGCACAGATACGCAGTATTTT
cdr3_aa: CASQRERGTDTQYF
v_call: TRBV2
d_call: TRBD2
clone_size: few
j_call: TRBJ2-3
cdr3_length: 14

cdr3_nt: TGTGCCAGCAAGTACAGTAATAATTCACCCCTCCACTTT
cdr3_aa: CASKYSNNSPLHF
v_call: TRBV28
d_call: NA
clone_size: few
j_call: TRBJ1-6
cdr3_length: 13

cdr3_nt: TGTGCCAGCAGGGGACGGGGGTCTAACGAGCAGTACTTC
cdr3_aa: CASRGRGSNEQYF
v_call: TRBV6-2/TRBV6-3
d_call: NA
clone_size: NA
j_call: TRBJ2-7
cdr3_length: 13